This TCR beta chain was sequenced for a study of shared clonotypes between healthy human individuals. Study-level results: The donor pool, a small one, limited the genetic and exposure-history diversity represented. Researchers sampled blood only, noting tissue repertoires likely differ. Depth of sequencing was expected to influence donor clonotype sharing.

This CDR3 has 14 amino acids. V lost 4 bases and J 2 bases, leaving 12 bases between the germline ends. CDR1 SEHNR and CDR2 FQNEAQ come from the germline V gene (reference sequence). Using immunoSEQ multiplex PCR, the repertoire was profiled, and TCRdb retains in-frame clones only, with some absent. The repertoire has around 1.9 million clones, about 93% of them found once; the top ten carry 1.7%. CD45RO-negative CD8 cells positively selected for CCR7 made up the naive population, which excluded terminally differentiated effector memory CD45RA+ cells. Details on this clone: Its antigen is unidentified.

The chain uses TRBV7-9 and TRBJ2-7; weak D call: TRBD2 (5 bases). This TCR was recovered from a man aged 18 to 30 in good health. Some clones in this sample may be carry-over from other donors' samples. Sequencing input: naive CD8+ T cells from PBMCs. The CDR3 DNA sequence: TGTGCCAGCAGCTCCGGGGTGGGAACCTACGAGCAGTACTTC. Translated, it gives CASSSGVGTYEQYF.